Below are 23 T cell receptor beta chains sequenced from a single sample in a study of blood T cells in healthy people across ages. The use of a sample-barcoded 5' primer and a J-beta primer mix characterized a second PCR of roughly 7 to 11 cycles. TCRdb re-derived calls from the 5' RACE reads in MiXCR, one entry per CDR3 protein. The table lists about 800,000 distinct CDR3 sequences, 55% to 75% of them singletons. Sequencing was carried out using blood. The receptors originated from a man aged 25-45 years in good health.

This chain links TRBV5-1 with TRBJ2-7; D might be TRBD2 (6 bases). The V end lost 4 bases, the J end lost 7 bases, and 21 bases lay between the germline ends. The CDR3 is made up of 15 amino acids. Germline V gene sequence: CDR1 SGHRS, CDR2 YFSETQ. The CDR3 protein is CASSATGTSNNEQYF. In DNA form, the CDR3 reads TGCGCCAGCAGCGCCACCGGGACTTCAAACAATGAGCAGTACTTC.

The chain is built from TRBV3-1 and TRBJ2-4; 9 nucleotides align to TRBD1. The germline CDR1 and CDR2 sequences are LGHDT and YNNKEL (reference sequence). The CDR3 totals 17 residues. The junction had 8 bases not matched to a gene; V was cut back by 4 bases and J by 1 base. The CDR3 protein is CASSLFPGTGAKNIQYF. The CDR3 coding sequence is TGTGCCAGCAGCCTTTTTCCCGGGACAGGGGCCAAAAACATTCAGTACTTC.

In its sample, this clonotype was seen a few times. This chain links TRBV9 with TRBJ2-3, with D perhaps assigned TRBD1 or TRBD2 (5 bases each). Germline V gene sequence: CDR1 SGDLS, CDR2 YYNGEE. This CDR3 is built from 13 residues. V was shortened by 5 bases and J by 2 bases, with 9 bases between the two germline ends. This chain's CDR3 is CASSVGDTDTQYF. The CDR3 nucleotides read TGTGCCAGCAGTGTGGGGGACACAGATACGCAGTATTTT.

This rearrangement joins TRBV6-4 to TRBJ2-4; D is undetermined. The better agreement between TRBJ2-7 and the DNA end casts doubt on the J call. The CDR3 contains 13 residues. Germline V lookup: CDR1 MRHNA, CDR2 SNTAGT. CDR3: CASSEKEEGEQYF. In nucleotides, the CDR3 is TGTGCCAGCAGCGAAAAAGAAGAAGGCGAGCAGTACTTC.

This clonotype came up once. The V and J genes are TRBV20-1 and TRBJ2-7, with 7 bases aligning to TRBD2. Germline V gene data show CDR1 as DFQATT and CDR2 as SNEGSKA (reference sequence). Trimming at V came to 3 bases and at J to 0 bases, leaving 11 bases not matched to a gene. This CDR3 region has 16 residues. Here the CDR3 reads CSASPITAGDSYEQYF. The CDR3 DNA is TGCAGTGCTAGCCCTATTACGGCGGGGGACTCCTACGAGCAGTACTTC.

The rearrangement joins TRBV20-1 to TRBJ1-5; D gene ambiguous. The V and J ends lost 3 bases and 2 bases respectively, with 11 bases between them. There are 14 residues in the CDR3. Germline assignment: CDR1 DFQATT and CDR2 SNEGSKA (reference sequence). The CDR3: CSASEGGGNQPQHF. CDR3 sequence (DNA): TGCAGTGCTAGCGAGGGCGGAGGCAATCAGCCCCAGCATTTT.

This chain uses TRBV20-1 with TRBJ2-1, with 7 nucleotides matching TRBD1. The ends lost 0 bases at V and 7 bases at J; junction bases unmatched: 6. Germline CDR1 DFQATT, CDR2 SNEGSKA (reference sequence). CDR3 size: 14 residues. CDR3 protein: CSARDSDRVNEQFF. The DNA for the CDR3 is TGCAGTGCTAGAGATAGCGACAGGGTTAATGAGCAGTTCTTC.

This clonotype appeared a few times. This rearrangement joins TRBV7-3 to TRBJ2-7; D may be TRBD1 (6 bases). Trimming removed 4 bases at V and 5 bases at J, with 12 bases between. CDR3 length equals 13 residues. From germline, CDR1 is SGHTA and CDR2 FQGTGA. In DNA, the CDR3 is TGTGCCAGCAGCTCGGGCACAGGGAACGAGCAGTACTTC. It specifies CASSSGTGNEQYF. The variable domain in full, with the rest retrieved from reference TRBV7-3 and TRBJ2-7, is GAGVSQTPSNKVTEKGKYVELRCDPISGHTALYWYRQSLGQGPEFLIYFQGTGAADDSGLPNDRFFAVRPEGSVSTLKIQRTERGDSAVYLCASSSGTGNEQYFGPGTRLTVT.

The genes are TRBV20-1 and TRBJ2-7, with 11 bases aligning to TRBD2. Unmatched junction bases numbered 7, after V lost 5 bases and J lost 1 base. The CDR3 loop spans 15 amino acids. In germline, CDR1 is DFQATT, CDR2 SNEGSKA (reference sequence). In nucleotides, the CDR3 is TGCAGTGCTTCCCTAGCGGGGGGTGGGTCCTACGAGCAGTACTTC. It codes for CSASLAGGGSYEQYF.

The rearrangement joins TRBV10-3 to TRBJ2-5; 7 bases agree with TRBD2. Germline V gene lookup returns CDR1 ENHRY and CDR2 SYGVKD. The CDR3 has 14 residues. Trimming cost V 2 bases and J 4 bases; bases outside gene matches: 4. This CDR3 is CAISEAIAGETQYF. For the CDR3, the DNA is TGTGCCATCAGTGAGGCAATAGCGGGAGAGACCCAGTACTTC.

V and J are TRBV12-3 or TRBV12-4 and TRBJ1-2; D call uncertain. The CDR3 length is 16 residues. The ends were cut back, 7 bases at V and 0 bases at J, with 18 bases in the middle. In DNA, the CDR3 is TGTGCCAGCACCCTATTCCACGGAGTATCTAACTATGGCTACACCTTC. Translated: CASTLFHGVSNYGYTF.

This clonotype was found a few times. Here the CDR3 reads CASSSSRETQYF. The CDR3 coding sequence is TGTGCCAGCAGCTCGAGCCGGGAGACCCAGTACTTC. This rearrangement joins TRBV7-2 to TRBJ2-5, with D hard to call. There are 12 residues in the CDR3. CDR1 is SGHTA and CDR2 is FQGNSA in the germline V gene. With 4 bases removed from V and 5 bases from J, the gap between germline ends came to 8 bases.

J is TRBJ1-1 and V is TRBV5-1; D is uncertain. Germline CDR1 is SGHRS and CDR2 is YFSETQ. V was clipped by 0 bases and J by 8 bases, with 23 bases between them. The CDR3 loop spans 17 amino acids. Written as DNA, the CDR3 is TGCGCCAGCAGCTTGGCCGCGGGTGCGCAGGCATCAAGAGAAGCTTTCTTT. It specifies CASSLAAGAQASREAFF.

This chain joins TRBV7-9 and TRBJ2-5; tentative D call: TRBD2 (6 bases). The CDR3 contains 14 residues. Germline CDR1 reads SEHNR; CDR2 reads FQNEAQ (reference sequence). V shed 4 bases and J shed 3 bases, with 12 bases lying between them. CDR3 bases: TGTGCCAGCAGCTGGGGACTGAGAGAAGAGACCCAGTACTTC. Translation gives CASSWGLREETQYF.

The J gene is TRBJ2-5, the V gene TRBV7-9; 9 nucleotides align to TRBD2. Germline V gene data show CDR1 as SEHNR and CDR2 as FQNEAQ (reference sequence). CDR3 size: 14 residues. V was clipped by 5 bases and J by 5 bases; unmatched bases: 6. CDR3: CASSVIAGDETQYF. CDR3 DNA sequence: TGTGCCAGCAGCGTAATAGCGGGAGATGAGACCCAGTACTTC.

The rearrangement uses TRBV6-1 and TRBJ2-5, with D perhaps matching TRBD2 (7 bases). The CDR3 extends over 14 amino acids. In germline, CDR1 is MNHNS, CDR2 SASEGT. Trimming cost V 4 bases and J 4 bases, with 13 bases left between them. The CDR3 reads CASSGGGGRETQYF. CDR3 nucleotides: TGTGCCAGCAGTGGCGGGGGCGGGCGAGAGACCCAGTACTTC.

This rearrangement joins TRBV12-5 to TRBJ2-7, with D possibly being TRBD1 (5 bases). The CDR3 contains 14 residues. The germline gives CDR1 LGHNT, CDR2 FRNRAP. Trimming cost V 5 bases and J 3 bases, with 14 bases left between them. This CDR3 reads CASGPREFHYEQYF. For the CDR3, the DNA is TGTGCTAGTGGTCCCAGGGAATTCCACTACGAGCAGTACTTC.

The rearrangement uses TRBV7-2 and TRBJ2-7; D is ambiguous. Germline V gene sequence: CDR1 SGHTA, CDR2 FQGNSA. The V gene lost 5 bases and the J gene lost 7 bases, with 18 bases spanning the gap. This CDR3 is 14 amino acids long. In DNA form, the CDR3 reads TGTGCCAGCAGCCCCGGGCCCTCCTACAATGAGCAGTACTTC. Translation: CASSPGPSYNEQYF.

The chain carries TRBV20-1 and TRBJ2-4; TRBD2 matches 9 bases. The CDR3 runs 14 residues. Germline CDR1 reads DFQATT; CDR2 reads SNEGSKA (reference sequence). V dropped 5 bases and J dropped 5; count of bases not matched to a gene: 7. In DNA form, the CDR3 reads TGCAGTGCTCATAGCGGGAGAGTTGAAAACATTCAGTACTTC. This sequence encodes CSAHSGRVENIQYF.

The DNA for the CDR3 is TGTGCCACCAGCAGAGAAGGGGGGCGAGAGACCCAGTACTTC. This codes for CATSREGGRETQYF. J is TRBJ2-7 and V is TRBV15, with D tentatively TRBD1 or TRBD2 (6 bases each). The J call is uncertain, as TRBJ2-5 better fits the DNA end. The germline CDR1 and CDR2 sequences are LNHNV and YYDKDF (reference sequence). The CDR3 has 14 residues.

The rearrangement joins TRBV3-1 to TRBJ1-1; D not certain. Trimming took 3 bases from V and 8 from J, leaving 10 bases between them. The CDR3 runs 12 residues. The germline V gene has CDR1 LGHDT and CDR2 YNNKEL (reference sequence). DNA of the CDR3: TGTGCCAGCAGCCACACGCGGGCCGAAGCTTTCTTT. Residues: CASSHTRAEAFF.

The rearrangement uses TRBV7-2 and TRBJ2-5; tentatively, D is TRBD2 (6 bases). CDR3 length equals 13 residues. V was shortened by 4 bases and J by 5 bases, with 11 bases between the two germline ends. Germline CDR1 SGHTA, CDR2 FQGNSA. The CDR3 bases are TGTGCCAGCAGCTCCCCGGCGGGGGAGACCCAGTACTTC. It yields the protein CASSSPAGETQYF.

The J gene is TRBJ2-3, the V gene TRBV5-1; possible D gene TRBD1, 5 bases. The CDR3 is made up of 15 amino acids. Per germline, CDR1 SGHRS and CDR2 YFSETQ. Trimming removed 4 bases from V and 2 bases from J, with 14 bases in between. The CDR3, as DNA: TGCGCCAGCAGCCTTGTCCAGGGAATCACAGATACGCAGTATTTT. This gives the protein CASSLVQGITDTQYF. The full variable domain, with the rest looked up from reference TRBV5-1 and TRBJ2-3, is KAGVTQTPRYLIKTRGQQVTLSCSPISGHRSVSWYQQTPGQGLQFLFEYFSETQRNKGNFPGRFSGRQFSNSRSEMNVSTLELGDSALYLCASSLVQGITDTQYFGPGTRLTVL.